This section outlines one T cell receptor (beta chain) sequence together with its context. Its specific antigen is unknown. No qualities accompany the bases; no much larger clone lies one base away. According to the germline V gene, CDR1 reads MGHDK and CDR2 reads SYGVNS. The CDR3 numbers 12 residues from cysteine through phenylalanine. Only the CDR3 part of the read is kept: 36 bases, read in frame from the first base. Relative to germline, V is 8 bases shorter and J is 5 bases shorter, with 12 bases between their ends. The collaborating institutions used their own protocols to collect whole blood in K2EDTA tubes. Collaborator samples were shipped for TCRbeta analysis as frozen whole blood, isolated PBMCs, or DNA extracted from either sample type. TCRbeta CDR3 regions were amplified from genomic DNA using the immunoSEQ Assay, a bias-controlled multiplex PCR. Per the authors' processing: Nucleated cell counts per sample were estimated from amplification of reference gene primers within the assay. To quantify the absolute abundance of each unique TCRbeta CDR3 rearrangement, sequence reads were collapsed and filtered. For each sample, productive Simpson clonality was calculated as the square root of Simpson's diversity index across productive rearrangements. The clones in this table, taken by TCRdb from immuneACCESS, are in-frame only. Not every clone is retained; where verified, under half of the shortfall comes from an unresolved V gene, and the cause of the rest is unknown. V, J and clone size derive from that table, while D and trimming were established from the DNA sequence. The sample records about 190,000 clones, approximately 79% of which are singletons. The top ten clonotypes cover 12% of the sample.

This sample is part of a study of blood T cell repertoires in COVID-19 (dated by TCRdb to 2020 to 2021). Background on the whole study: The collaborator samples originated in the United States, Italy and Spain and spanned the acute and convalescent phases of COVID-19. The prospective study material was composed of cDNA or gDNA derived from T cells, B-cell-depleted T cells, or PBMCs. Subjects who had been exposed to COVID-19, were actively infected with it, or had recovered from it provided the deeply sampled blood TCRbeta repertoires that made up the dataset. The repertoires were released in a freely available public database meant as a resource for research on the immune response to SARS-CoV-2. Samples were obtained from the ongoing ImmuneRACE study (first 160 participants) and from over 1,000 subjects provided by 6 global collaborators. A de-identified subject ID, COVID-19 status, age in years and sex were almost always included in the sample metadata. HLA class I and class II types, where available, came from metadata supplied by the sample provider rather than from assay-based typing. Results the study describes overall, beyond this receptor: Clinical and demographic metadata were provided uncurated, with the amount varying by source and participant.

Sequencing was performed on peripheral blood. The chain is encoded by TRBV25-1 joined to TRBJ1-1; the D gene is possibly TRBD1, with 5 bases matching. The clonotype was recovered from a woman in her 50s with acute or convalescent COVID-19. The nucleotide sequence is given as TGTGCCAGCGCCCAGGGAAGGACTGAAGCTTTCTTT. This sequence encodes CASAQGRTEAFF.